This TCR beta chain is from a study of T cell responses to AZD1222 COVID-19 vaccine. Study findings and constraints: Seropositive status at baseline applied to only a handful of AZD1222 recipients. In the spike-specific TCR repertoire, nearly half reportedly target unmutated variant regions. Most donors were white British and more were female, and clonal diversity was possibly underestimated. Increases in Spike-specific TCR breadth and depth were seen after two AZD1222 doses.

With respect to this clone: Its antigen is undetermined.

The table came from immunoSEQ multiplex PCR; TCRdb's copy has only in-frame clones and leaves some out. This table holds some 150,000 clones, just under 90% found once. This sequence originates from an adult who received the MenACWY meningococcal vaccine as a control. Sequencing used peripheral blood, obtained 28 days after the second dose of the MenACWY control vaccine.

CDR3 amino acids: CASSLGRGLAGVETQYF. The CDR3 coding sequence is TGTGCCAGCAGTTTGGGTAGGGGCCTAGCGGGAGTGGAGACCCAGTACTTC. V usage is TRBV28 and J usage is TRBJ2-5; 10 bases line up with TRBD2. Germline V gives CDR1 MDHEN, CDR2 SYDVKM. J was trimmed by 5 bases and V by 3 bases; bases with no gene match: 12. This CDR3 comprises 17 residues.